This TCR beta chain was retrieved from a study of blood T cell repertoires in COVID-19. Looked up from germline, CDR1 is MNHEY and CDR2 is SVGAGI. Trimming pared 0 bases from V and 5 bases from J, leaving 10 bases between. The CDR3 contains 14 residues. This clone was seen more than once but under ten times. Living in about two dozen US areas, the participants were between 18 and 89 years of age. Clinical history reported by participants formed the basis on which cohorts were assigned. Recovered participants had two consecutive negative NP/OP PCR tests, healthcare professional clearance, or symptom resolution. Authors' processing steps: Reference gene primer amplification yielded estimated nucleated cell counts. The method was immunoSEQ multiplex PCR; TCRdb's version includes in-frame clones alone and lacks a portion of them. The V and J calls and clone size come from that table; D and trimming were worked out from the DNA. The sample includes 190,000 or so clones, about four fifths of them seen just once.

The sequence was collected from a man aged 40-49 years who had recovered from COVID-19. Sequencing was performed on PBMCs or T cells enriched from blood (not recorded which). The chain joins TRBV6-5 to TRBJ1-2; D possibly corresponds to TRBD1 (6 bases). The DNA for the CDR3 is TGTGCCAGCAGTTACTCCGGACAGATTTATGGCTACACCTTC. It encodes CASSYSGQIYGYTF.